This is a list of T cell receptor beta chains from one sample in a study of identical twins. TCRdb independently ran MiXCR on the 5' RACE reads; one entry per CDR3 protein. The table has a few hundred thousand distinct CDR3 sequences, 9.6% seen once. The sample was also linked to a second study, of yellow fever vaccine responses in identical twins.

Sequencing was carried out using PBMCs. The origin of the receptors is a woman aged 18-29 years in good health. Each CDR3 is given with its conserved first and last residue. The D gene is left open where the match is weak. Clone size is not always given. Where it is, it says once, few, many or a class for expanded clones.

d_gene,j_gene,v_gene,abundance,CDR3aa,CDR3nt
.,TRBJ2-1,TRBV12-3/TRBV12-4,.,CASSFPGQTYNEQFF,TGTGCCAGCAGTTTCCCCGGACAGACCTACAATGAGCAGTTCTTC
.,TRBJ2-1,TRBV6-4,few,CAALRGRHPTPHNEQFF,TGTGCCGCGCTACGTGGACGCCACCCCACCCCCCACAATGAGCAGTTCTTC
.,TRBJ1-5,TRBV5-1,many,CASSLGEGNQPQHF,TGCGCCAGCAGCTTGGGGGAGGGCAATCAGCCCCAGCATTTT
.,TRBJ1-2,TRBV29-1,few,CSATGDGYTF,TGCAGCGCGACAGGAGATGGCTACACCTTC
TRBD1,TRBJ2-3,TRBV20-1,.,CSARGQGALTDTQYF,TGCAGTGCTAGGGGACAGGGGGCGCTTACAGATACGCAGTATTTT
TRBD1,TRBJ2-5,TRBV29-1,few,CSAQGLQETQYF,TGCAGCGCACAGGGGTTGCAAGAGACCCAGTACTTC
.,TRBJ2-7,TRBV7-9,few,CASSLVGITGEQYF,TGTGCCAGCAGCTTAGTTGGGATCACGGGCGAGCAGTACTTC
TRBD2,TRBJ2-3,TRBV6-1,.,CASSAPKAGGSTDTQYF,TGTGCCAGCAGTGCCCCCAAAGCGGGGGGGAGCACAGATACGCAGTATTTT
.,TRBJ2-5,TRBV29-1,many,CSVRGVGTQYF,TGCAGCGTTAGGGGGGTCGGGACCCAGTACTTC
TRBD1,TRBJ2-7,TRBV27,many,CASSLQGTGSYEQYF,TGTGCCAGCAGTCTACAGGGGACGGGGTCCTACGAGCAGTACTTC
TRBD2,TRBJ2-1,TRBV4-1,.,CASSQDDDSGANNEQFF,TGCGCCAGCAGCCAAGATGATGATAGCGGGGCTAACAATGAGCAGTTCTTC
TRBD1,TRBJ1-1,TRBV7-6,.,CASKGGTGTEAFF,TGTGCCAGCAAGGGTGGGACAGGGACTGAAGCTTTCTTT
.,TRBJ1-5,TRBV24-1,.,CATSETGYNNQPQHF,TGTGCCACCAGTGAAACCGGCTACAACAATCAGCCCCAGCATTTT
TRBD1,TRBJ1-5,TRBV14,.,CASSQGQGPNQPQHF,TGTGCCAGCAGCCAGGGACAGGGGCCCAATCAGCCCCAGCATTTT
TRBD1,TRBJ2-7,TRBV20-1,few,CSARDASGTGVYEQYF,TGCAGTGCTAGAGATGCTTCAGGGACAGGGGTTTACGAGCAGTACTTC
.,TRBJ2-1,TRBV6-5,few,CASSYDRVGISSYNEQFF,TGTGCCAGCAGTTACGATCGTGTGGGGATAAGCTCCTACAATGAGCAGTTCTTC
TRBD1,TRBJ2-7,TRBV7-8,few,CASRDRGPSYEQYF,TGTGCCAGCAGGGACAGGGGTCCCTCCTACGAGCAGTACTTC
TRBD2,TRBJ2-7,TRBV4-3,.,CASSQRASGTYEQYF,TGCGCCAGCAGCCAGAGGGCTAGCGGGACCTACGAGCAGTACTTC
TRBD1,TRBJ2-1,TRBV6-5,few,CASRSGQGVWFF,TGTGCCAGCAGATCGGGACAGGGAGTGTGGTTCTTC
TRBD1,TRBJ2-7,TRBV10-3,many,CAISESGQGVVTYEQYF,TGTGCCATCAGTGAGTCAGGACAGGGGGTTGTCACCTACGAGCAGTACTTC
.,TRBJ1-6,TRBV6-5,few,CASSYSLKSSYNSPLHF,TGTGCCAGCAGTTACTCGCTGAAGAGCTCCTATAATTCACCCCTCCACTTT
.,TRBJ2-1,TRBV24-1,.,CATSDADYHNEQFF,TGTGCCACCAGTGATGCGGACTATCATAATGAGCAGTTCTTC
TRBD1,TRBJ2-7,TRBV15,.,CATSRATGALSYEQYF,TGTGCCACCAGCAGGGCTACAGGGGCCCTCTCCTACGAGCAGTACTTC
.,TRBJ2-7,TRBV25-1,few,CASSELGPGSRNEQYF,TGTGCCAGCAGTGAATTGGGCCCAGGGTCTCGGAACGAGCAGTACTTC
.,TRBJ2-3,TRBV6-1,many,CASRRDSASDTQYF,TGTGCCAGCAGAAGGGACTCGGCCTCGGATACGCAGTATTTT
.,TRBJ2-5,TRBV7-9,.,CASSSQDISQETQYF,TGTGCCAGCAGCTCTCAGGACATTTCACAAGAGACCCAGTACTTC
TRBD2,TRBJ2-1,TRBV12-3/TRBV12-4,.,CASRLAGGHQGNEQFF,TGTGCCAGCAGACTAGCGGGGGGGCATCAAGGCAATGAGCAGTTCTTC
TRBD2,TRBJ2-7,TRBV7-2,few,CASSLHGGTSRYEQYF,TGTGCCAGCAGCCTCCACGGAGGGACTAGCCGGTACGAGCAGTACTTC
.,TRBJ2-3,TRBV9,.,CASSLDRFYTDTQYF,TGTGCCAGCAGTCTTGACAGGTTCTACACAGATACGCAGTATTTT
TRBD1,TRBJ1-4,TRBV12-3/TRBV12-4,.,CASSLRSGTGNEKLFF,TGTGCCAGCAGTTTACGATCCGGGACAGGGAATGAAAAACTGTTTTTT
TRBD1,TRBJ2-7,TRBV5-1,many,CASSFRDRGLKEQYF,TGCGCCAGCAGCTTCCGGGACAGGGGGCTGAAGGAGCAGTACTTC